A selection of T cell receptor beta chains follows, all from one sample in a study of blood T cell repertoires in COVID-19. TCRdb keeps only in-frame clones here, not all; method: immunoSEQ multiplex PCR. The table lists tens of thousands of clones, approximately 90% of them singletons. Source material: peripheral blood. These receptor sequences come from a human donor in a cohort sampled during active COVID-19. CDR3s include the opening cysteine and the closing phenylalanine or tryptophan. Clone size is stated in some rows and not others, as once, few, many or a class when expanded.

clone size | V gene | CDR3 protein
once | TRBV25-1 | CASSEFNWGPRPYEQYF
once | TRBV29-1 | CSVALAGVQNIQYF
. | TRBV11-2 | CASSSQGYGLSYEQYF
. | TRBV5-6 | CASSHTGVHEQYF
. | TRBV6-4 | CAIPRRSGNSGGEETQYF
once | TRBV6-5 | CASRPGLAGVNEQYF
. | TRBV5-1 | CASSLGPTSSGEQYF
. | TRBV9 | CASSVGSGSTDTQYF
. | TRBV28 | CASSIRQGAYGYTF
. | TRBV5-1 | CASSPEGLYEQYF
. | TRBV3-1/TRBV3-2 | CASSQDTGGNTIYF
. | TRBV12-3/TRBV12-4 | CASSLEGSTEAFF
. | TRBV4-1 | CASSLVQGANSYEQYF
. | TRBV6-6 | CASSYTGVSYEQYF
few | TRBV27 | CASRCPGTGRQPQHF
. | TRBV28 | CASSLETVSNQPQHF
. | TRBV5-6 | CASSLMASGFYSNQPQHF
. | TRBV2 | CASSARVLSYNEQFF
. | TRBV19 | CAPKKGQLPGEQFF
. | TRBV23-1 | CASSFDRVYESRETQYF
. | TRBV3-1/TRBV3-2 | CASSPQGGGYTF
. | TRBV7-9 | CASSLPRTGGRGDSPLHF
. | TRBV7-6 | CASRRAGRMNTEAFF
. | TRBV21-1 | CASSKGVGVGKIYEQYF
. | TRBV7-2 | CASSLGRNTEAFF
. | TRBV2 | CASTGQGAGGYTF
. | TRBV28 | CASSWTRSVNEQFF
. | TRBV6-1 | CASSESLSLNNSPLHF
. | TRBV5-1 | CASRAGTGYSYEQYF
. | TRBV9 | CASSGDSSGANVLTF
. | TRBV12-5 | CASGLGGSYEQYF
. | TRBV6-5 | CASSYSGGGTDQPQHF
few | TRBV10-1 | CASSESRDSDKYGYTF
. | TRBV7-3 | CASSSSGGENYEQYF
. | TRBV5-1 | CASSLAYQEFDTEAFF
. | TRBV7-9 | CASSWGTGERYGYTF
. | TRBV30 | CAWSSQVGGYGTDTQYF
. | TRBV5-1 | CASSLGQVWENTEAFF
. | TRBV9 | CASSALREDTEAFF
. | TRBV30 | CAWSVQEDRELFF
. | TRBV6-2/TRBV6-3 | CASSSWEVERNEQFF
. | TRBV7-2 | CASSPPDRGLYF
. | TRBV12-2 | CASRTGLAGGWRTDTQYF
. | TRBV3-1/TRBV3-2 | CASRPGSNTGELFF
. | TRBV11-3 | CASSSAAYNEQFF